The present T cell receptor (beta chain) was sequenced within a study of blood T cell repertoires in COVID-19. Study-level background: Specimens from acute and convalescent COVID-19 originated in the United States, Italy and Spain. T cells, B-cell-depleted T cells, or PBMCs provided the cDNA or gDNA that served as material.

How the authors handled the data: Quantification of nucleated cells was approximated via reference gene primer amplification. The assay was immunoSEQ multiplex PCR, and TCRdb's table has in-frame clones only and misses some. That table gives V, J and clone size, and the DNA gave D and trimming. In the table there are 150,000 to 200,000 clones, 87% of which are singletons. Deletions cut 0 bases from V and 2 bases from J, with 8 bases between. Germline V gives CDR1 SGHRS, CDR2 YFSETQ. The CDR3 is 14 residues long. Points on this clone: The same CDR3 arises from other DNA sequences in this sample as well.

The TCR comes from a woman aged 45 to 65 with acute or convalescent COVID-19. Material for sequencing was peripheral blood. This chain uses TRBV5-1 with TRBJ2-5; a weak D match, TRBD1 (5 bases). The CDR3, as DNA: TGCGCCAGCAGCTTGGGACAGCCTCAAGAGACCCAGTACTTC. This sequence encodes CASSLGQPQETQYF.